One sample yielded the 5 T cell receptor beta chains listed below, sequenced in a study of cytomegalovirus exposure and HLA in healthy donors. The protocol was immunoSEQ multiplex PCR, while the TCRdb copy is restricted to in-frame clones and leaves out a portion. The sample shows tens of thousands of clones, approximately 92% of them seen only once. The source material was PBMCs. The receptors stem from a man between 18 and 29 years old in good health and CMV-seronegative.

V usage is TRBV2 and J usage is TRBJ2-3, with 9 bases lining up with TRBD1. Per germline, CDR1 SNHLY and CDR2 FYNNEI. Trimming cost V 7 bases and J 2 bases; bases outside gene matches: 7. The CDR3 runs to 15 residues. CDR3 protein: CASNSQGAYTDTQYF. The DNA for the CDR3 is TGTGCCAGCAATTCACAGGGGGCCTACACAGATACGCAGTATTTT.

This sequence joins TRBV5-3 and TRBJ1-2; D perhaps matches TRBD1 (5 bases). TRBV5-3 is assigned to the ORF class and has an uncertain function. The V end lost 4 bases, the J end lost 3 bases, and 16 bases lay between the germline ends. The CDR3 consists of 15 residues. Written as DNA, the CDR3 is TGTGCCAGAAGCCCCTGCCGGGGGAGGCACTATGGCTACACCTTC. This encodes CARSPCRGRHYGYTF.

The CDR3 DNA sequence: TGTGCCAGTAGTGTCGGGGGACAGCAGTTCTTC. It is translated as CASSVGGQQFF. The chain uses TRBV19 and TRBJ2-1; perhaps TRBD2 as D (6 bases). Trimming shortened V by 5 bases and J by 11 bases, and 10 bases separated the two germline ends. The CDR3 runs 11 residues. Per the germline V gene, CDR1 is LNHDA and CDR2 is SQIVND (reference sequence).

The V and J genes are TRBV6-1 and TRBJ2-1; D gene uncertain. Germline CDR1 MNHNS, CDR2 SASEGT. V was cut by 3 bases and J by 11 bases, with 11 bases left in between. The CDR3 has 12 amino acids. The CDR3 DNA is TGTGCCAGCAGTGACCTGACAAACCAGCAGTTCTTC. It specifies CASSDLTNQQFF.

The chain combines TRBV30 with TRBJ2-7; no reliable D call. The V end was cut by 0 bases, the J end by 7 bases, with 10 bases between. CDR1 and CDR2 from the germline V gene are GTSNPN and SVGIG (reference sequence). This CDR3 comprises 12 residues. The CDR3 reads CAWSVTGREQYF. In nucleotides, the CDR3 is TGTGCCTGGAGTGTAACGGGTCGGGAGCAGTACTTC.